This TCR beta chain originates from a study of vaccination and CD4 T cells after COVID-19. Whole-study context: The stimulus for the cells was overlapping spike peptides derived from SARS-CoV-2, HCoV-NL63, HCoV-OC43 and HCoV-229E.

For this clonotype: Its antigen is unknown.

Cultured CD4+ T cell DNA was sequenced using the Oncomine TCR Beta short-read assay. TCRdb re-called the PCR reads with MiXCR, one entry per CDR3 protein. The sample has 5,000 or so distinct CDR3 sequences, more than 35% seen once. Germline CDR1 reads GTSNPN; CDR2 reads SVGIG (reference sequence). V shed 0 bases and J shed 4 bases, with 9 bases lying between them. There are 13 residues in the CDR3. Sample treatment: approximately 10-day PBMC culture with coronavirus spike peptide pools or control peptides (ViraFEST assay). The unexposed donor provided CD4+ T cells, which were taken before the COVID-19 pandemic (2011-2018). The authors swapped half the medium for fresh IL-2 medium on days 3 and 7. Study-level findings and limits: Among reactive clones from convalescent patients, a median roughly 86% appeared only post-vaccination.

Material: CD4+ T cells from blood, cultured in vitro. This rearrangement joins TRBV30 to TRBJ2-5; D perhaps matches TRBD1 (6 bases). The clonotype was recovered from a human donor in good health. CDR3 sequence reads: CAWSVRGGETQYF. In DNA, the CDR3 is TGTGCCTGGAGTGTACGAGGGGGAGAGACCCAGTACTTC.